A selection of T cell receptor beta chains follows, all from one sample in a study of blood T cell repertoires in COVID-19. Here immunoSEQ multiplex PCR was the method, and the copy in TCRdb shows in-frame clones only, minus some. The repertoire holds some 70,000 clones, with 65% to 90% as singletons. The specimen was peripheral blood. The receptors come from a man aged 80 or over with acute or convalescent COVID-19. Each CDR3 is given with its conserved first and last residue. The D gene is left open where the match is weak. Expanded clones are given a class, and other clones once, few, many or no size at all.

clone_size j_call v_call d_call cdr3_aa cdr3_nt
. TRBJ2-7 TRBV7-7 TRBD1 CASSPNPGQGYEQYF TGTGCTAGCAGCCCTAACCCGGGACAGGGTTACGAGCAGTACTTC
. TRBJ2-5 TRBV6-4 TRBD1 CASSRQGGRGETQYF TGTGCCAGCAGTCGACAGGGTGGACGGGGAGAGACCCAGTACTTC
. TRBJ2-2 TRBV18 TRBD1 CASSPGQENTGELFF TGTGCCAGCTCACCAGGACAGGAAAACACCGGGGAGCTGTTTTTT
. TRBJ2-7 TRBV28 . CASSLGIHYEQYF TGTGCCAGCAGTTTGGGCATTCACTACGAGCAGTACTTC
. TRBJ1-2 TRBV5-4 . CASSSGRGAVNYGYTF TGTGCCAGCAGCTCAGGACGGGGGGCAGTTAACTATGGCTACACCTTC
. TRBJ2-1 TRBV18 TRBD2 CASSPRTSNEQFF TGTGCCAGCTCACCCCGGACTAGTAATGAGCAGTTCTTC
. TRBJ2-5 TRBV6-5 TRBD2 CASSKKRGGVETQYF TGTGCCAGCAGTAAAAAGCGGGGAGGGGTAGAGACCCAGTACTTC
. TRBJ1-2 TRBV5-1 TRBD1 CASNIGTELNYGYTF TGCGCCAGCAACATTGGGACAGAACTTAACTATGGCTACACCTTC
. TRBJ2-1 TRBV3-1/TRBV3-2 TRBD2 CASSQVGGGKRRQFF TGTGCCAGCAGCCAAGTCGGCGGGGGTAAAAGGCGGCAGTTCTTC
. TRBJ1-6 TRBV19 TRBD1 CASSPTPTGHNSPLHF TGTGCCAGTAGCCCAACTCCGACAGGGCATAATTCACCCCTCCACTTT
. TRBJ2-1 TRBV5-1 . CASSLGQDINEQFF TGCGCCAGCAGCTTGGGACAGGATATCAATGAGCAGTTCTTC
. TRBJ1-1 TRBV19 . CASRVGGNTEAFF TGTGCCAGCAGGGTTGGTGGGAACACTGAAGCTTTCTTT
. TRBJ1-6 TRBV19 TRBD1 CASSLDGPRGKWPLHF TGTGCCAGTAGTTTGGACGGCCCCAGGGGGAAATGGCCCCTCCACTTT
. TRBJ2-1 TRBV6-5 . CAIRAMGAYNEQFF TGTGCCATCCGGGCCATGGGGGCATACAATGAGCAGTTCTTC
once TRBJ2-3 TRBV6-2/TRBV6-3 . CASSYSDSQDTQYF TGTGCCAGCAGTTACTCGGACTCCCAAGATACGCAGTATTTT
. TRBJ1-4 TRBV19 . CASSPRDYTNEKLFF TGTGCCAGTAGCCCTCGGGACTATACGAATGAAAAACTGTTTTTT
. TRBJ1-5 TRBV7-2 . CASSPGGGFYSNQPQHF TGTGCCAGCAGCCCCGGGGGAGGGTTTTATAGCAATCAGCCCCAGCATTTT
. TRBJ2-3 TRBV18 . CATGVGTDTQYF TGTGCCACCGGGGTGGGCACAGATACGCAGTATTTT
. TRBJ1-2 TRBV28 TRBD1 CASSLKMGQGYTF TGTGCCAGCAGTTTAAAAATGGGACAGGGCTACACCTTC
few TRBJ1-6 TRBV5-6 . CASTATGETSFNSPLHF TGTGCCAGCACCGCGACGGGGGAAACTTCCTTTAATTCACCCCTCCACTTT
. TRBJ1-6 TRBV30 . CAWRQGSSYNSPLHF TGTGCCTGGAGGCAGGGGAGCTCCTATAATTCACCCCTCCACTTT
. TRBJ1-2 TRBV6-5 . CASSQQGWGYTF TGTGCCAGCAGCCAACAGGGCTGGGGCTACACCTTC
few TRBJ1-4 TRBV20-1 . CSLWRNEKLFF TGCAGCCTTTGGCGGAATGAAAAACTGTTTTTT
large TRBJ1-1 TRBV5-4 . CASSPGQGNTEAFF TGTGCCAGCAGCCCCGGGCAGGGGAACACTGAAGCTTTCTTT
. TRBJ1-6 TRBV19 TRBD1 CASETPGGNSPLHF TGTGCCAGTGAAACCCCAGGGGGCAATTCACCCCTCCACTTT
. TRBJ1-6 TRBV6-5 . CASTREYNSPLHF TGTGCCAGCACCCGGGAATATAATTCACCCCTCCACTTT
. TRBJ1-4 TRBV6-5 . CASSYGQSNEKLFF TGTGCCAGCAGTTACGGGCAGAGCAATGAAAAACTGTTTTTT
. TRBJ2-1 TRBV6-5 . CASRRDWSYNEQFF TGTGCCAGCAGGCGGGACTGGAGCTACAATGAGCAGTTCTTC
. TRBJ2-6 TRBV6-5 TRBD1 CASSTGGTGANVLTF TGTGCCAGCAGTACAGGGGGCACTGGGGCCAACGTCCTGACTTTC
. TRBJ2-4 TRBV10-2 TRBD2 CASSGGRGGIAKNIQYF TGCGCCAGCAGTGGGGGACGGGGGGGGATTGCCAAAAACATTCAGTACTTC
once TRBJ2-2 TRBV4-1 TRBD2 CASSHRLAGLPANTGELFF TGCGCCAGCAGCCATCGACTAGCGGGGCTACCCGCGAACACCGGGGAGCTGTTTTTT
. TRBJ2-5 TRBV4-1 TRBD2 CASSQWASGRGETQYF TGCGCCAGCAGCCAGTGGGCTAGCGGGAGGGGAGAGACCCAGTACTTC
. TRBJ1-5 TRBV6-5 TRBD1 CASSSTRTGFNQPQHF TGTGCCAGCAGTTCGACTCGGACAGGTTTCAATCAGCCCCAGCATTTT
once TRBJ1-2 TRBV12-3/TRBV12-4 . CASSLLGRGYTF TGTGCCAGCAGTTTATTGGGCCGCGGCTACACCTTC
. TRBJ2-5 TRBV19 . CASSILGEFEETQYF TGTGCCAGTAGTATACTCGGGGAGTTCGAAGAGACCCAGTACTTC
once TRBJ2-7 TRBV7-9 TRBD2 CASSPTVAGHSYEQYF TGTGCCAGCAGCCCGACGGTAGCGGGCCACTCCTACGAGCAGTACTTC
. TRBJ2-7 TRBV7-2 TRBD1 CASSGDRGPYEQYF TGTGCCAGCAGCGGAGACAGGGGCCCCTACGAGCAGTACTTC
few TRBJ1-2 TRBV7-2 . CASSVGGDYGYTF TGTGCCAGCAGCGTTGGTGGAGACTATGGCTACACCTTC
. TRBJ2-7 TRBV6-2/TRBV6-3 . CASSYSDSLSEQYF TGTGCCAGCAGTTACTCGGACAGTTTATCCGAGCAGTACTTC
once TRBJ1-4 TRBV29-1 TRBD1 CSVASQGEANEKLFF TGCAGCGTAGCCTCACAGGGGGAAGCTAATGAAAAACTGTTTTTT
many TRBJ2-3 TRBV28 TRBD2 CASSLAGVRTDTQYF TGTGCCAGCAGTCTAGCGGGAGTCAGAACAGATACGCAGTATTTT
. TRBJ2-7 TRBV3-1/TRBV3-2 . CASSQDTGLGEQYF TGTGCCAGCAGCCAAGACACGGGATTGGGCGAGCAGTACTTC
. TRBJ1-1 TRBV7-2 TRBD1 CASSRQGAINTEAFF TGTGCCAGCAGCAGACAGGGGGCGATAAACACTGAAGCTTTCTTT
few TRBJ1-6 TRBV9 TRBD1 CASSVGQGPPLHF TGTGCCAGCAGCGTAGGACAGGGGCCACCCCTCCACTTT
. TRBJ2-2 TRBV7-6 . CASKGKAGVDTGELFF TGTGCCAGCAAGGGCAAGGCAGGGGTAGACACCGGGGAGCTGTTTTTT
. TRBJ2-1 TRBV7-9 TRBD1 CASSSQGAANEQFF TGTGCCAGCAGTTCACAGGGGGCGGCCAATGAGCAGTTCTTC
once TRBJ2-3 TRBV10-3 TRBD1 CAISEAGTGGSKTQYF TGTGCCATCAGTGAAGCAGGGACAGGGGGGTCTAAGACGCAGTATTTT
. TRBJ1-1 TRBV18 TRBD1 CASSPRTGETEAFF TGTGCCAGCTCACCACGGACAGGGGAGACTGAAGCTTTCTTT
. TRBJ2-1 TRBV7-2 TRBD2 CASSLAGGSLSSYNEQFF TGTGCCAGCAGCTTGGCGGGAGGCTCCCTTAGCTCCTACAATGAGCAGTTCTTC
few TRBJ1-6 TRBV30 . CAHRQPSSYNSPLHF TGTGCCCACAGACAGCCTAGCTCCTATAATTCACCCCTCCACTTT
. TRBJ1-1 TRBV12-3/TRBV12-4 . CASRPRWNTEAFF TGTGCCAGCAGGCCCAGGTGGAACACTGAAGCTTTCTTT